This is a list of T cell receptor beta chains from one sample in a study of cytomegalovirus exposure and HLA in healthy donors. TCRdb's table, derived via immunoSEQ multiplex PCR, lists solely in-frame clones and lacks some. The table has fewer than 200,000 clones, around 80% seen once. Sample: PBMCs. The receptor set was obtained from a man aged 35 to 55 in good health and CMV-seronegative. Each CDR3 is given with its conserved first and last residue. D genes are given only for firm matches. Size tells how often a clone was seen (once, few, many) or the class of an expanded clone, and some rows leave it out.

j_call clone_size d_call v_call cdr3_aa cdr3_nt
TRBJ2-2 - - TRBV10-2 CASSFRTGMTGELFF TGCGCCAGCAGTTTCCGGACTGGGATGACCGGGGAGCTGTTTTTT
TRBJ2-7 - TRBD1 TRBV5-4 CASSLGGTASYEQYF TGTGCCAGCAGCTTAGGTGGGACAGCCTCCTACGAGCAGTACTTC
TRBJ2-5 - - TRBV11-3 CASSTRRGGGETQYF TGTGCCAGCAGCACACGGAGGGGAGGAGGGGAGACCCAGTACTTC
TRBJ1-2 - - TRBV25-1 CASSAIHGYTF TGTGCCAGCAGTGCCATTCATGGCTACACCTTC
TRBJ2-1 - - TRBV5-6 CASSLLSVNEQFF TGTGCCAGCAGCTTGTTGTCTGTTAATGAGCAGTTCTTC
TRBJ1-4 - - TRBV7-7 CASSPTMNEKLFF TGTGCTAGCAGCCCCACAATGAATGAAAAACTGTTTTTT
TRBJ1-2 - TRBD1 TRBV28 CASSFSARGHGYTF TGTGCCAGCAGTTTTAGTGCCAGGGGGCATGGCTACACCTTC
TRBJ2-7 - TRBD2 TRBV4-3 CASSQFAGGSGEQYF TGCGCCAGCAGCCAATTTGCGGGGGGGTCGGGCGAGCAGTACTTC
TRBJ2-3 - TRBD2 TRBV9 CASSPEDGRAVGDTQYF TGTGCCAGCAGCCCCGAGGACGGGAGGGCCGTGGGAGATACGCAGTATTTT
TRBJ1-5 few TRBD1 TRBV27 CASSSGQYSNQPQHF TGTGCCAGCAGTTCGGGACAGTATAGCAATCAGCCCCAGCATTTT
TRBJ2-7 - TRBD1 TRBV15 CATSRDRQGSYEQYF TGTGCCACCAGCAGAGATCGACAGGGGTCCTACGAGCAGTACTTC
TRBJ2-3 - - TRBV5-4 CASNQGAGGTIIGTDTQYF TGTGCCAGCAACCAGGGGGCTGGTGGGACTATCATAGGCACAGATACGCAGTATTTT
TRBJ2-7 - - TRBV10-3 CAISERTVEIGFYEQYF TGTGCCATCAGTGAGCGGACAGTTGAGATAGGGTTCTACGAGCAGTACTTC
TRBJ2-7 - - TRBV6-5 CASSFAPEAYEQYF TGTGCCAGCAGTTTCGCACCTGAGGCCTACGAGCAGTACTTC
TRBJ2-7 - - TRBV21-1 CASSNVGPRDRVAYEQYF TGTGCCAGCAGCAATGTTGGACCCAGGGACAGGGTTGCGTACGAGCAGTACTTC
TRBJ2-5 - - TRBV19 CASSGDRLETQYF TGTGCCAGTTCAGGGGATCGGTTGGAGACCCAGTACTTC
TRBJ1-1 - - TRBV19 CASRNQGPNTEAFF TGTGCCAGTAGGAATCAGGGTCCGAACACTGAAGCTTTCTTT
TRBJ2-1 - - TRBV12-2 CASRLPGTGGRVAVYNEQFF TGTGCAAGTCGCTTACCCGGGACAGGGGGCAGGGTAGCGGTCTACAATGAGCAGTTCTTC
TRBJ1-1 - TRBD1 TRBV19 CASSIDQTGRAFF TGTGCCAGTAGTATAGATCAGACAGGGCGGGCTTTCTTT
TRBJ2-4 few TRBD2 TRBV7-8 CASSSSRGLHIQYF TGTGCCAGCAGCTCCTCTAGGGGACTACACATTCAGTACTTC
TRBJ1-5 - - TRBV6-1 CASSVPGMASVPTQPQHF TGTGCCAGCAGTGTACCGGGAATGGCCTCTGTCCCCACTCAGCCCCAGCATTTT
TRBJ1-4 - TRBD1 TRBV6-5 CASSSQGATNEKLFF TGTGCCAGCAGTTCACAGGGGGCAACTAATGAAAAACTGTTTTTT
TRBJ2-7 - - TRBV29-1 CSVSSSYEQYF TGCAGCGTTTCGAGCTCCTACGAGCAGTACTTC
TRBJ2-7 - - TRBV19 CASSEGGAYEQYF TGTGCCAGTAGCGAGGGGGGGGCCTACGAGCAGTACTTC
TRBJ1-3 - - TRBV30 CAWSWGEWRNTIYF TGTGCCTGGAGTTGGGGAGAGTGGAGAAACACCATATATTTT
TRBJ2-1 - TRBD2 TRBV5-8 CASSLVREWYNNEQFF TGTGCCAGCAGCTTGGTGCGGGAGTGGTACAACAATGAGCAGTTCTTC